This TCR beta chain was identified in a study of technical replicates of blood from several donors. Clones were read by immunoSEQ multiplex PCR, and TCRdb kept only the in-frame ones, dropping some. Of 70,000 or so clones listed, approximately 90% were seen once; the top ten hold 0.35% to 0.45%. CDR1 is SGHRS, CDR2 YFSETQ, per germline. This CDR3 is 17 amino acids long. V gave up 4 bases and J gave up 1 base, with 20 bases separating them. The source of this sequence is a human donor in good health. Sequenced sample: T cells isolated from PBMCs. The chain couples TRBV5-1 to TRBJ1-1; D perhaps matches TRBD1 (5 bases). CDR3 sequence (DNA): TGCGCCAGCAGCCGTTGGGGCAGCCTCGGCGAGAACACTGAAGCTTTCTTT. Translating gives CASSRWGSLGENTEAFF.